Sequencing of this T cell receptor (beta chain) was carried out in a study of response to subunit inactivated influenza vaccine. TCRdb analysed the RT-PCR reads with MiXCR anew, one entry per CDR3 protein. The top ten hold about an eighth of the sample, which has approximately 500,000 distinct CDR3 sequences, 10% to 15% seen once. This clonotype was recorded at least ten times. The CDR3 length is 14 residues. Germline V gives CDR1 KGHDR, CDR2 SFDVKD. Trimming left V 6 bases short and J 4 bases short, with 12 bases between. The chain joins TRBV24-1 to TRBJ1-5; D ambiguous. The sample in question was PBMCs from blood, obtained 40 to 50 days after vaccination. This clonotype was obtained from a man aged 45 to 65 who received an inactivated influenza vaccine. CDR3 amino acids: CATSPSVQNQPQHF. CDR3 nucleotide sequence: TGTGCCACCAGTCCCTCTGTTCAAAATCAGCCCCAGCATTTT.